Listed below are T cell receptor beta chains from one sample, sequenced in a study of a mutant IDH1 vaccine in newly diagnosed glioma. Antigens of these TCRs are unknown. Measured with immunoSEQ multiplex PCR; TCRdb has only the in-frame clones, and not every one. The sample has 40,000 to 55,000 clones; just under 80% are singletons. This material consisted of PBMCs, taken from a glioma patient whose treatment included an IDH1 peptide vaccine. The receptor source for this set is a man between 50 and 59 years old with glioma. The CDR3 runs from the conserved cysteine through the conserved F or W.

>TRBJ1-2|TRBV19
CASSIDLARVGGYTF
>TRBJ1-2|TRBV18
CASSPLADPAYGYTF
>TRBJ2-3|TRBV4-2
CASSQAGQYYTDTQYF
>TRBJ2-7|TRBV9
CASSVGQEGDEQYF
>TRBJ2-7|TRBV19
CASSKSWATSMGEQYF
>TRBJ2-1|TRBV6-5
CASTLGQGARNEQFF
>TRBJ2-5|TRBV27
CASSISGSWEETQYF
>TRBJ2-5|TRBV5-6
CASSGGGSGGLGETQYF
>TRBJ2-7|TRBV19
CASSYGGGTYEQYF
>TRBJ1-5|TRBV5-1
CASSLEGPGSGPQHF
>TRBJ1-6|TRBV6-1
CASSLTGNNSPLHF
>TRBJ1-1|TRBV4-2
CASSQDPGTGGANTEAFF
>TRBJ2-3|TRBV9
CASSVGTSSLTDTQYF
>TRBJ2-3|TRBV10-3
CAISLAGGTDTQYF
>TRBJ1-1|TRBV6-5
CASHTQLNTEAFF
>TRBJ2-7|TRBV11-2
CASSDQRGGIYEQYF
>TRBJ2-7|TRBV11-1
CASSPRGGGSYEQYF
>TRBJ1-1|TRBV28
CASSGRLWVTEAFF
>TRBJ2-3|TRBV5-1
CASSFSGLADTDTQYF
>TRBJ1-2|TRBV6-5
CASSLDTIHGYTF
>TRBJ1-1|TRBV5-1
CASSLADGTEAFF
>TRBJ2-7|TRBV5-1
CASSLTMDSLRAYEQYF
>TRBJ1-4|TRBV4-2
CASGDRGEKLFF
>TRBJ1-1|TRBV6-5
CASSETPGGTEAFF
>TRBJ2-1|TRBV4-1
CASSLARVGDNEQFF
>TRBJ1-1|TRBV5-1
CASSLDGIRGTEAFF
>TRBJ2-7|TRBV13
CASRTWDTSYEQYF
>TRBJ1-1|TRBV10-3
CATRGALGTEAFF
>TRBJ1-4|TRBV2
CASAGGRGRLFF
>TRBJ1-1|TRBV19
CASSMGAGTEAFF
>TRBJ2-7|TRBV30
CAWSVSRSEQYF
>TRBJ1-5|TRBV19
CASRSGPGDGLASPQHF
>TRBJ1-3|TRBV15
CATSAPTGDKNTIYF
>TRBJ1-3|TRBV2
CASSEQGLNTIYF
>TRBJ1-4|TRBV30
CAWSRVKEKLFF
>TRBJ2-7|TRBV18
CASSPTYEQYF
>TRBJ2-7|TRBV4-1
CASSPLGQVYEQYF
>TRBJ2-5|TRBV11-3
CASSQGGTSPGKTQYF
>TRBJ2-1|TRBV29-1
CSVRAGGNSYNEQFF
>TRBJ2-5|TRBV5-4
CASSLELAQETQYF
>TRBJ1-3|TRBV4-3
CASSREVTSGNTIYF
>TRBJ2-2|TRBV5-6
CASSLEAGGYTGELFF
>NA|TRBV2
CASRPLSSYEQYF
>TRBJ2-2|TRBV5-4
CASSLEVRRNTGELFF
>TRBJ2-7|TRBV20-1
CSGKATYEQYF
>TRBJ1-1|TRBV5-1
CASSPDRSYTEAFF
>TRBJ1-4|TRBV19
CASSITAGSWGEKLFF
>TRBJ2-1|TRBV29-1
CSVSGGVRSEQFF
>TRBJ1-2|TRBV30
CAWSLLGIGNGYTF
>TRBJ1-4|TRBV2
CASQQGQNEKLFF
>TRBJ2-7|TRBV7-2
CASSSPGTTSYEQYF